The 26 T cell receptor beta chains reported below all come from one sample, sequenced in a study of T cells after yellow fever vaccination. TCRdb re-called the 5' RACE reads with MiXCR, one entry per CDR3 protein. The top ten hold 0.4% to 0.55% of the sample, which has under 300,000 distinct CDR3 sequences, under 15% seen once. Sequences were derived from CD4+ T cells sorted from PBMCs, sampled 45 days after the yellow fever booster vaccination. The receptors were sampled from a man aged 30-40 years who received the YFV17D yellow fever vaccine.

The chain is built from TRBV7-2 and TRBJ2-7, with 7 bases identical to TRBD2. Per germline, CDR1 SGHTA and CDR2 FQGNSA. The CDR3 sequence is 15 residues long. Trimming at V came to 4 bases and at J to 4 bases, leaving 10 bases not matched to a gene. CDR3 protein: CASSYQGGSIYEQYF. CDR3 coding DNA: TGTGCCAGCAGCTATCAGGGCGGGAGTATTTACGAGCAGTACTTC.

This clonotype was picked up a small number of times. The J gene is TRBJ2-1, the V gene TRBV12-3 or TRBV12-4; the match to TRBD1 covers 7 bases. V dropped 9 bases and J dropped 8; count of bases not matched to a gene: 13. The CDR3 runs to 14 residues. CDR3 coding DNA: TGTGCCAGTACCACAGGGGACGTTATGTATGAGCAGTTCTTC. Amino acids: CASTTGDVMYEQFF.

The chain joins TRBV12-3 or TRBV12-4 to TRBJ2-5, with 9 bases lining up with TRBD2. The CDR3 runs to 14 residues. With 3 bases clipped from V and 9 bases from J, the junction kept 8 bases outside the gene matches. CDR3 sequence reads: CASSFDLAGKAQYF. The CDR3 nucleotides read TGTGCCAGCAGTTTCGACCTAGCGGGAAAGGCCCAGTACTTC.

This clonotype was seen a few times. The chain is built from TRBV5-1 and TRBJ2-1, with 11 bases lining up with TRBD2. The CDR3 runs 19 residues. Germline assignment: CDR1 SGHRS and CDR2 YFSETQ. The ends lost 4 bases at V and 0 bases at J; junction bases unmatched: 12. CDR3 protein: CASSPRLAGGLSSYNEQFF. In DNA, the CDR3 is TGCGCCAGCAGCCCGCGGCTAGCGGGAGGCCTCAGCTCCTACAATGAGCAGTTCTTC.

There are a few counts of this clonotype. CDR3 DNA sequence: TGCAGTGCTAGAGATACAGGGAGGAAGACTGAAGCTTTCTTT. This encodes CSARDTGRKTEAFF. The chain recombines TRBV20-1 with TRBJ1-1, with TRBD1 as a possible D gene (6 bases). V lost 0 bases to trimming and J lost 5 bases, with 13 bases between them. Per germline, CDR1 DFQATT and CDR2 SNEGSKA (reference sequence). CDR3 length: 14 residues.

This clonotype has just a few counts. The chain joins TRBV7-2 to TRBJ2-2; no clear D. The length of the CDR3 is 13 residues. The V gene's germline CDR1 is SGHTA and CDR2 FQGNSA. The V end lost 4 bases, the J end lost 6 bases, and 9 bases lay between the germline ends. The CDR3, as DNA: TGTGCCAGCAGCTATGGGGTTTCCGGGGAGCTGTTTTTT. This codes for CASSYGVSGELFF.

This clonotype was seen only a few times. The genes are TRBV20-1 and TRBJ2-3; D ambiguous. This CDR3 has 16 residues. CDR1 DFQATT and CDR2 SNEGSKA come from the germline V gene (reference sequence). V gave up 1 base and J gave up 1 base, with 15 bases separating them. The CDR3 region is CSARVGPRVRTDTQYF. In DNA form, the CDR3 reads TGCAGTGCTAGAGTAGGCCCGCGAGTCCGCACAGATACGCAGTATTTT.

This clonotype was seen just once. This sequence joins TRBV9 and TRBJ1-3; D unclear. Trimming cost V 6 bases and J 4 bases, with 11 bases left between them. The CDR3 has 13 amino acids. CDR1 and CDR2 (germline): SGDLS, YYNGEE. The CDR3 reads CASNLVGGNTIYF. The DNA for the CDR3 is TGTGCCAGCAACCTAGTCGGCGGAAACACCATATATTTT.

The chain is built from TRBV29-1 and TRBJ2-5; tentatively, D is TRBD2 (6 bases). Trimming shortened V by 4 bases and J by 1 base, and 10 bases separated the two germline ends. This CDR3 has 13 amino acids. Germline V lookup: CDR1 SQVTM, CDR2 ANQGSEA. The CDR3 is CSVGSGIQETQYF. The CDR3 nucleotides read TGCAGCGTTGGTAGCGGTATCCAAGAGACCCAGTACTTC.

The J gene is TRBJ2-7, the V gene TRBV12-3 or TRBV12-4; D gene unclear. The CDR3 is made up of 13 amino acids. V was cut by 3 bases and J by 4 bases, with 10 bases left in between. CDR3: CASSFDSSYEQYF. The CDR3 DNA reads as TGTGCCAGCAGTTTCGATAGCAGTTACGAGCAGTACTTC.

The rearrangement uses TRBV4-3 and TRBJ2-7; 12 bases are a match to TRBD2. CDR1 is LGHNA, CDR2 YSLEER, per germline. The junction had 7 bases not matched to a gene; V was cut back by 1 base and J by 3 bases. This CDR3 spans 17 amino acids. The CDR3 DNA is TGCGCCAGCAGCCAAGGTGGGCCGGGACTAGCGGGCTACGAGCAGTACTTC. Encoded protein: CASSQGGPGLAGYEQYF.

The CDR3 sequence: CASSFTGGEQPQHF. CDR3 coding DNA: TGCGCCAGCAGCTTTACAGGGGGCGAACAGCCCCAGCATTTT. The chain uses TRBV5-1 and TRBJ1-5; TRBD1 matches at 9 bases. The junction had 4 bases not matched to a gene; V was cut back by 2 bases and J by 7 bases. This CDR3 has 14 amino acids. CDR1 and CDR2 from the germline V gene are SGHRS and YFSETQ.

The rearrangement uses TRBV28 and TRBJ1-2; perhaps TRBD1 as D (5 bases). This CDR3 comprises 14 residues. The germline CDR1 and CDR2 sequences are MDHEN and SYDVKM. Deletions cut 6 bases from V and 8 bases from J, with 19 bases between. The chain's CDR3 is CASSSRGVPGGYTF. CDR3 sequence (DNA): TGTGCCAGCAGCTCTCGAGGGGTGCCCGGAGGCTACACCTTC.

This clonotype was recorded a few times. This chain uses TRBV9 with TRBJ1-1; weak D call: TRBD1 (6 bases). Germline CDR1 reads SGDLS; CDR2 reads YYNGEE. V was shortened by 4 bases and J by 4 bases, with 14 bases between the two germline ends. The CDR3 extends over 14 amino acids. The CDR3 DNA follows: TGTGCCAGCAGCTCAAACAGGGTTGGCACTGAAGCTTTCTTT. Amino acids: CASSSNRVGTEAFF.

The chain couples TRBV3-1 to TRBJ2-1; 9 nucleotides line up with TRBD1. Germline V gene data show CDR1 as LGHDT and CDR2 as YNNKEL (reference sequence). The CDR3 loop spans 13 amino acids. With 0 bases clipped from V and 14 bases from J, the junction kept 5 bases outside the gene matches. CDR3 amino acids: CASSQDGRDREFF. The DNA of the CDR3 is TGTGCCAGCAGCCAAGACGGTCGGGACAGGGAGTTCTTC.

The chain has TRBV5-1 and TRBJ1-1; 8 nucleotides match TRBD1. The CDR3 has 18 residues. Germline CDR1 is SGHRS and CDR2 is YFSETQ. V was pared by 5 bases and J by 1 base, with 16 bases of the junction left unmatched. The CDR3 sequence is CASSIQYPATGANTEAFF. The DNA for the CDR3 is TGCGCCAGCAGTATCCAATACCCAGCGACAGGGGCGAACACTGAAGCTTTCTTT.

CDR3 in amino acids: CASTPYLAGVTDTQYF. The DNA of the CDR3 is TGTGCCAGCACCCCGTACTTAGCGGGAGTAACAGATACGCAGTATTTT. This rearrangement joins TRBV12-3 or TRBV12-4 to TRBJ2-3; 9 bases fit TRBD2. V gave up 7 bases and J gave up 3 bases; unmatched junction bases: 11. The CDR3 has 16 residues.

This chain links TRBV20-1 with TRBJ2-7; no definite D call. The V gene lost 6 bases and the J gene lost 7 bases, with 16 bases spanning the gap. The CDR3 sequence is 12 residues long. Germline CDR1 is DFQATT and CDR2 is SNEGSKA (reference sequence). The CDR3 DNA is TGCAGTGCCGACGGCTGGCAGAGAGAGCAGTACTTC. This encodes CSADGWQREQYF.

This clonotype occurred a few times. The rearrangement joins TRBV4-2 to TRBJ2-5; 9 nucleotides agree with TRBD2. The germline V gene encodes CDR1 LGHNA and CDR2 YNFKEQ. V was clipped by 3 bases and J by 1 base; unmatched bases: 15. This CDR3 has 19 amino acids. CDR3 DNA sequence: TGTGCCAGCAGCCACGGTCTAGAGGGCCAGCGGGAGGTCCAAGAGACCCAGTACTTC. Translation: CASSHGLEGQREVQETQYF.

This clonotype appeared many times. This rearrangement joins TRBV7-9 to TRBJ2-7, with 8 bases lining up with TRBD1. The CDR3 runs 16 residues. V trimming: 3 bases; J trimming: 6 bases; junction bases outside the gene matches: 13. From germline, CDR1 is SEHNR and CDR2 FQNEAQ (reference sequence). The CDR3 coding sequence is TGTGCCAGCAGCTTTATACGAGGACAGGGAGGAACCGAGCAGTACTTC. It codes for CASSFIRGQGGTEQYF.

In this sample, this clonotype turned up once. This chain joins TRBV23-1 and TRBJ2-1; no reliable D call. TRBV23-1 is sorted into the ORF group, with uncertain function. V was cut by 0 bases and J by 0 bases, with 9 bases left in between. This CDR3 spans 16 amino acids. The CDR3: CASSQSAKSSYNEQFF. The DNA of the CDR3 is TGCGCCAGCAGTCAATCTGCCAAGAGCTCCTACAATGAGCAGTTCTTC.

This clonotype was detected a few times. The J gene is TRBJ2-6, the V gene TRBV20-1; maybe TRBD1 (5 bases). This CDR3 is built from 16 residues. Germline loops: CDR1 DFQATT, CDR2 SNEGSKA (reference sequence). V was shortened by 0 bases and J by 2 bases, with 11 bases between the two germline ends. This CDR3 is CSARDSGAAGANVLTF. The DNA of the CDR3 is TGCAGTGCTAGAGATTCTGGGGCGGCTGGGGCCAACGTCCTGACTTTC.

In this sample, this clonotype turned up a few times. The chain uses TRBV12-3 or TRBV12-4 and TRBJ2-7, with D possibly being TRBD2 (6 bases). The CDR3 length is 13 residues. Deletions cut 4 bases from V and 4 bases from J, with 11 bases between. Written as DNA, the CDR3 is TGTGCCAGCAGTTACCGGGAGAAATACGAGCAGTACTTC. Translating gives CASSYREKYEQYF.

This clonotype was counted a few times. The rearrangement links TRBV18 to TRBJ2-7; D is possibly TRBD1 (6 bases). Germline CDR1 KGHSH, CDR2 LQKENI. Trimming left V 5 bases short and J 2 bases short, with 16 bases between. This CDR3 comprises 15 residues. The CDR3 protein is CASSTDRSPPYEQYF. The CDR3 DNA sequence: TGTGCCAGCTCAACAGACAGGTCTCCCCCCTACGAGCAGTACTTC.

This clonotype has more than one count but fewer than ten. The V gene is TRBV5-1, the J gene TRBJ2-1; possibly TRBD2 for D (6 bases). V lost 3 bases and J lost 13, with 20 bases in between. Germline V gene lookup returns CDR1 SGHRS and CDR2 YFSETQ. The CDR3 extends over 14 amino acids. CDR3 sequence reads: CASSSVGRGLGQFF. The CDR3 bases are TGCGCCAGCAGCTCGGTCGGGAGAGGATTGGGACAGTTCTTC. The entire variable domain, with the rest obtained from reference TRBV5-1 and TRBJ2-1, is as follows: KAGVTQTPRYLIKTRGQQVTLSCSPISGHRSVSWYQQTPGQGLQFLFEYFSETQRNKGNFPGRFSGRQFSNSRSEMNVSTLELGDSALYLCASSSVGRGLGQFFGPGTRLTVL.

The rearrangement joins TRBV6-2 or TRBV6-3 to TRBJ2-3, with 11 bases aligning to TRBD2. V dropped 6 bases and J dropped 2; count of bases not matched to a gene: 10. From germline, CDR1 is MNHEY and CDR2 SVGEGT. CDR3 size: 17 residues. CDR3 amino acids: CASRRPGLADDTDTQYF. In DNA form, the CDR3 reads TGTGCCAGCAGACGACCGGGACTAGCGGACGACACAGATACGCAGTATTTT.